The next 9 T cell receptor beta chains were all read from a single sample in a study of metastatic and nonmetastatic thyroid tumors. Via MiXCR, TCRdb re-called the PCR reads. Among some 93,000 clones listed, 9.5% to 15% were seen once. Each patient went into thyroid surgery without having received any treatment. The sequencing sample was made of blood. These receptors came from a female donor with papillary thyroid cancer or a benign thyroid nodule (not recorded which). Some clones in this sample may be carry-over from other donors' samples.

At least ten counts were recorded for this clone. CDR3 in amino acids: CASSSGQAKNSPLHF. In nucleotides, the CDR3 is TGCGCCAGCAGCTCAGGACAGGCCAAAAATTCACCCCTCCACTTT. The chain combines TRBV5-1 with TRBJ1-6; TRBD1 aligns across 7 bases. The CDR3 length is 15 residues. Germline CDR1 is SGHRS and CDR2 is YFSETQ. J was trimmed by 7 bases and V by 3 bases; bases with no gene match: 7.

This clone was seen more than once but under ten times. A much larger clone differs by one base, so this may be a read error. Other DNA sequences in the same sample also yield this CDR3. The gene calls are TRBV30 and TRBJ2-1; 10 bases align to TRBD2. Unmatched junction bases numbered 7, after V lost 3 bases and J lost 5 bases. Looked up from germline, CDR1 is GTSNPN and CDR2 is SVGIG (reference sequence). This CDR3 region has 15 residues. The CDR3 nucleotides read TGTGCCTGGAGCGTACGGACTAGCGGCCACAATGAGCAGTTCTTC. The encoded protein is CAWSVRTSGHNEQFF. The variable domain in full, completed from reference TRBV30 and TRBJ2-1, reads SQTIHQWPATLVQPVGSPLSLECTVEGTSNPNLYWYRQAAGRGLQLLFYSVGIGQISSEVPQNLSASRPQDRQFILSSKKLLLSDSGFYLCAWSVRTSGHNEQFFGPGTRLTVL.

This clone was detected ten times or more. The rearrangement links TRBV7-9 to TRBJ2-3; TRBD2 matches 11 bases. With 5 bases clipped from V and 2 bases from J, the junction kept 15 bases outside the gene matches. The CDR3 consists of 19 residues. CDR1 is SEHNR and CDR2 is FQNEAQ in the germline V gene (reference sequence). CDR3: CASSIGLAGPAPYTDTQYF. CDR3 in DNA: TGTGCCAGCAGCATCGGACTAGCGGGTCCAGCCCCTTACACAGATACGCAGTATTTT.

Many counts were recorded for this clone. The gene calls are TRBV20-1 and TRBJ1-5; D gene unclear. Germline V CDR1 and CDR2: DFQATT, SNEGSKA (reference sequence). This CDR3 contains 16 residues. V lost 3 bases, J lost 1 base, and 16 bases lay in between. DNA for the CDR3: TGCAGTGCTAGTGCTGTCCGGCCGCACAGCAATCAGCCCCAGCATTTT. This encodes CSASAVRPHSNQPQHF.

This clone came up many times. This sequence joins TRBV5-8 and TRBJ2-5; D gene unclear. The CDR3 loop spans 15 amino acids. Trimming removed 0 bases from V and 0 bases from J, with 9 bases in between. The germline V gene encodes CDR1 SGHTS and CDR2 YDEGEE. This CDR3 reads CASSLGAGYQETQYF. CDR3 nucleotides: TGTGCCAGCAGCTTGGGGGCAGGATACCAAGAGACCCAGTACTTC.

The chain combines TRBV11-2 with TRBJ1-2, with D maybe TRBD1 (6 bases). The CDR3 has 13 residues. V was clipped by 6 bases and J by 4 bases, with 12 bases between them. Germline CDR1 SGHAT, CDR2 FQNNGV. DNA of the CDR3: TGTGCCAGCAGACGACAGGCTGGCTATGGCTACACCTTC. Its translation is CASRRQAGYGYTF.

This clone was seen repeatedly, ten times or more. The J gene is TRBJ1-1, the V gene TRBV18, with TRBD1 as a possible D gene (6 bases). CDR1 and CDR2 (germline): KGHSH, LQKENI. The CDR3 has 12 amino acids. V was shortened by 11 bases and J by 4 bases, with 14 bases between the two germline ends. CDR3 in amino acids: CAGQRGGTEAFF. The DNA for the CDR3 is TGTGCCGGCCAAAGAGGGGGCACTGAAGCTTTCTTT.

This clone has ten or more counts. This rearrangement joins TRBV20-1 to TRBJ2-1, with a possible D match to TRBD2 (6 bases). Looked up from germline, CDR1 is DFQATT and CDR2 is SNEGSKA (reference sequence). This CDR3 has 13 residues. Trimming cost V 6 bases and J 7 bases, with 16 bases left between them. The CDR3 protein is CSAPVTSRNEQFF. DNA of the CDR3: TGCAGTGCCCCCGTGACTAGTCGAAATGAGCAGTTCTTC.

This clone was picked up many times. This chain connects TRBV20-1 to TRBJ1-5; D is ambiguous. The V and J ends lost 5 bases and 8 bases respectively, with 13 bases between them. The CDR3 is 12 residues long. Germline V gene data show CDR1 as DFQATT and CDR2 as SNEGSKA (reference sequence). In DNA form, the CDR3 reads TGCAGTGCTGTCCCAGCTGGGGAGCCCCAGCATTTT. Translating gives CSAVPAGEPQHF.